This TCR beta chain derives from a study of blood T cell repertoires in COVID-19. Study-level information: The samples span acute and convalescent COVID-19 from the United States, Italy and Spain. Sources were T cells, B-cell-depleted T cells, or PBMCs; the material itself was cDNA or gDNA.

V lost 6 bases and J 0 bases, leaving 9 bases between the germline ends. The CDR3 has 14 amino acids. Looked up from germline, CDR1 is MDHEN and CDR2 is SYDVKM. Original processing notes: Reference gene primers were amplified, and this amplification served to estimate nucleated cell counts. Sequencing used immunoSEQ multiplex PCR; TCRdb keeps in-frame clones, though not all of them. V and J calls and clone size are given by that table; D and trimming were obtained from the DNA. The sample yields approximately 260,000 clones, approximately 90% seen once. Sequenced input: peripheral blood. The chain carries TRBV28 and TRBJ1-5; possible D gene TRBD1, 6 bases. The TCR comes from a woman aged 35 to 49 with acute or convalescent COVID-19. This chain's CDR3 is CASRGTPSNQPQHF. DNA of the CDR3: TGTGCCAGCAGGGGGACACCTAGCAATCAGCCCCAGCATTTT.